The 25 T cell receptor beta chains below come from one sample, sequenced in a study of T cell clonality in common variable immunodeficiency. Sequenced by immunoSEQ multiplex PCR; TCRdb stores in-frame clones only, minus some. The sample yields under 60,000 clones, without any singletons. The source material was peripheral blood mononuclear cells. Source of these receptors: a person aged 18 to 75 in good health.

This clone occurred many times. Sequencing ends 3 residues short of the CDR3 end; the germline J gene provides the rest. V usage is TRBV5-1 and J usage is TRBJ2-5; TRBD2 aligns across 14 bases. J lost 5 bases, V lost 5 bases, and 5 bases had no gene match. CDR1 SGHRS and CDR2 YFSETQ come from the germline V gene. CDR3 length equals 15 residues. The DNA read from the CDR3 is TGCGCCAGCAGTGCGGGACTAGCGGGAGTTGAGACC. Translating gives CASSAGLAGVET. Given in full, the CDR3 is CASSAGLAGVETQYF. The full variable domain, in which reference TRBV5-1 and TRBJ2-5 provide the parts outside the CDR3, is KAGVTQTPRYLIKTRGQQVTLSCSPISGHRSVSWYQQTPGQGLQFLFEYFSETQRNKGNFPGRFSGRQFSNSRSEMNVSTLELGDSALYLCASSAGLAGVETQYFGPGTRLLVL.

In this sample, this clone turned up many times. The CDR3 is cut off 3 residues early in the read; its end comes from the germline J gene. This chain connects TRBV7-3 to TRBJ2-2, with D maybe TRBD1 (5 bases). Per germline, CDR1 SGHTA and CDR2 FQGTGA. V was trimmed by 5 bases and J by 5 bases, leaving 15 bases between them. The CDR3 extends over 15 amino acids. CDR3 bases read: TGTGCCAGCAGCCCCAGGACCTCAGGGACCGGGGAG. Its protein product is CASSPRTSGTGE. The complete CDR3 reads CASSPRTSGTGELFF.

This clone was detected many times. The read gets to within 3 residues of the CDR3 end, and the germline J gene fills in the rest. V gene TRBV30 combines with J gene TRBJ2-3; 11 bases agree with TRBD1. Germline trimming cut 8 bases from V and 1 base from J; bases unmatched to any gene: 11. The CDR3 sequence is 16 residues long. CDR1 and CDR2 from the germline V gene are GTSNPN and SVGIG (reference sequence). Partial CDR3 DNA: TGTGCCCGGGTGTTTGTGGGACAGGGGGGCACAGATACG. Amino acid sequence: CARVFVGQGGTDT. The full CDR3 protein reads CARVFVGQGGTDTQYF.

This clone was seen repeatedly, ten times or more. The CDR3 end is not reached by the read, which stops 3 residues before it; the germline J gene fills it in. The J gene is TRBJ2-7, the V gene TRBV19, with D uncertain. Germline CDR1 and CDR2: LNHDA and SQIVND (reference sequence). Deletions cut 5 bases from V and 3 bases from J, with 17 bases between. The CDR3 consists of 15 residues. CDR3 DNA (partial): TGTGCCAGTAGTCCTTGGGCGAGGCAGAACTACGAG. Protein product: CASSPWARQNYE. The entire CDR3 protein reads CASSPWARQNYEQYF.

This clone came up many times. The read finishes 3 residues shy of the CDR3 end, and the germline J gene is used to complete it. V usage is TRBV18 and J usage is TRBJ1-6, with D tentatively TRBD1 (5 bases). The germline V gene encodes CDR1 KGHSH and CDR2 LQKENI. The CDR3 runs to 16 residues. V was cut by 3 bases and J by 8 bases, with 17 bases left in between. The CDR3 DNA, read in part, is TGTGCCAGCTCACCGGGGACTGGAACAAAAGATTCACCC. This codes for CASSPGTGTKDSP. In full, the CDR3 is CASSPGTGTKDSPLHF.

Many counts were recorded for this clone. The read falls 3 residues short of the CDR3 end, and the missing part is taken from the germline J gene. The chain combines TRBV19 with TRBJ2-1; TRBD2 matches 8 bases. Germline-derived CDR1 and CDR2 are LNHDA and SQIVND (reference sequence). V was pared by 1 base and J by 2 bases, with 1 base of the junction left unmatched. The CDR3 loop spans 15 amino acids. Partial CDR3 DNA: TGTGCCAGTAGTATAGGGGGACTAGCCTACAATGAG. Its protein product is CASSIGGLAYNE. The whole CDR3 protein reads CASSIGGLAYNEQFF.

This clone was recorded many times. Read data end 3 residues before the CDR3 end; the end is taken from the germline J gene. This chain links TRBV5-1 with TRBJ2-1, with D maybe TRBD2 (5 bases). The ends were cut back, 1 base at V and 5 bases at J, with 10 bases in the middle. CDR1 is SGHRS, CDR2 YFSETQ, per germline. The CDR3 has 14 residues. The CDR3 bases that were read are TGCGCCAGCAGCTTGTCCGGACTTGACAATGAG. It encodes CASSLSGLDNE. The entire CDR3 protein is CASSLSGLDNEQFF.

This clone has more than one count but fewer than ten. The CDR3 is cut off 3 residues early in the read; its end comes from the germline J gene. V is TRBV18 and J is TRBJ1-2, with 11 bases lining up with TRBD1. This CDR3 has 14 residues. Germline-derived CDR1 and CDR2 are KGHSH and LQKENI. CDR3 DNA (partial): TGTGCCAGCTCGCGGACAGGGGGCGGGTACGAC. Translating gives CASSRTGGGYD. The complete CDR3 sequence is CASSRTGGGYDYTF.

This clone occurred many times. The missing CDR3 end, 3 residues past where the read stops, is filled in from the germline J gene. The chain combines TRBV20-1 with TRBJ2-1, with 7 positions matching TRBD2. Losses at the gene ends were 3 bases for V and 8 bases for J; bases not matched to a gene: 10. This CDR3 is built from 14 residues. Germline V gene sequence: CDR1 DFQATT, CDR2 SNEGSKA (reference sequence). The sequenced part of the CDR3 DNA is TGCAGTGCTAGCCGCGGGGCGGGGGTTGATGAG. Protein: CSASRGAGVDE. The whole CDR3 sequence is CSASRGAGVDEQFF.

This clone was seen at least ten times. Read sequence stops 3 residues before the CDR3 end, and the germline J gene provides the missing end. The rearrangement uses TRBV7-2 and TRBJ2-7; D might be TRBD2 (6 bases). The CDR3 covers 15 residues. Trimming stripped 4 bases from V and 0 bases from J, with 13 bases between. Per germline, CDR1 SGHTA and CDR2 FQGNSA. CDR3 residues: CASSYHSGTSYEQYF. The DNA read from the CDR3 is TGTGCCAGCAGCTATCATAGCGGAACCTCCTACGAG. Supplemented by reference TRBV7-2 and TRBJ2-7, the full variable domain reads GAGVSQSPSNKVTEKGKDVELRCDPISGHTALYWYRQSLGQGLEFLIYFQGNSAPDKSGLPSDRFSAERTGGSVSTLTIQRTQQEDSAVYLCASSYHSGTSYEQYFGPGTRLTVT.

This clone was counted many times. The CDR3 end is not reached by the read, which stops 3 residues before it; the germline J gene fills it in. The rearrangement joins TRBV7-9 to TRBJ2-1; no clear D gene. The germline V gene has CDR1 SEHNR and CDR2 FQNEAQ (reference sequence). The V end lost 8 bases, the J end lost 5 bases, and 13 bases lay between the germline ends. The CDR3 has 13 amino acids. CDR3 DNA (partial): TGTGCCAGCGTTGTACGTACACACAATGAG. As protein: CASVVRTHNE. The whole CDR3 sequence reads CASVVRTHNEQFF.

This clone was observed many times. CDR3 DNA, as far as it was read: TGTGCCAGCAGCTTCTCCGGGACAGGGACCGGGGAG. Translation gives CASSFSGTGTGE. The CDR3, in full, reads CASSFSGTGTGELFF. The gene calls are TRBV12-3 or TRBV12-4 and TRBJ2-2; 9 bases line up with TRBD1. The CDR3 is cut off 3 residues early in the read; its end comes from the germline J gene. The CDR3 is made up of 15 amino acids. Unmatched junction bases numbered 7, after V lost 6 bases and J lost 5 bases.

At least ten counts were recorded for this clone. Other DNA sequences in this sample translate to the same CDR3. CDR3 DNA, as far as it was read: TGTGCCAGCAGTTACTTGGGACAGAGCTCTGGAAACACC. Encoded protein: CASSYLGQSSGNT. Given in full, the CDR3 is CASSYLGQSSGNTIYF. This chain connects TRBV6-2 or TRBV6-3 to TRBJ1-3; 7 nucleotides line up with TRBD1. Read sequence stops 3 residues before the CDR3 end, and the germline J gene provides the missing end. Losses at the gene ends were 1 base for V and 0 bases for J; bases not matched to a gene: 3. The CDR3 length is 16 residues. CDR1 and CDR2 (germline): MNHEY, SVGEGT.

This clone has at least ten counts. The read terminates 3 residues before the CDR3 end, so the remaining end is supplied by the germline J gene. The rearrangement uses TRBV20-1 and TRBJ2-5, with 9 bases identical to TRBD2. The CDR3 extends over 14 amino acids. Per germline, CDR1 DFQATT and CDR2 SNEGSKA (reference sequence). Trimming removed 5 bases from V and 5 bases from J; junction bases left unmatched: 9. Here the CDR3 reads CSAGVAGVGETQYF. Partial CDR3 DNA: TGCAGTGCTGGGGTAGCGGGAGTTGGGGAGACC.

Regarding this clone: The sequence runs out 3 residues before the end of the CDR3; the remainder is reconstructed from the germline J gene. The genes are TRBV20-1 and TRBJ1-2; 9 bases align to TRBD1. The CDR3 covers 13 residues. Germline CDR1 and CDR2: DFQATT and SNEGSKA (reference sequence). V dropped 2 bases and J dropped 7; count of bases not matched to a gene: 5. Incomplete CDR3 DNA: TGCAGTGCTAGAACCGACAGGGGGTCTGGC. As protein: CSARTDRGSG. In full, the CDR3 is CSARTDRGSGYTF.

This clone was seen repeatedly, ten times or more. The read terminates 3 residues ahead of where the CDR3 ends, so the germline J gene completes it. V is TRBV20-1 and J is TRBJ2-4, with TRBD2 matching 12 bases. Germline V gene lookup returns CDR1 DFQATT and CDR2 SNEGSKA (reference sequence). The CDR3 is made up of 18 amino acids. J lost 0 bases, V lost 4 bases, and 10 bases had no gene match. CDR3 bases read: TGCAGTGCTACCCCCGGACTAGCGGGACTACTAGCCAAAAACATT. Encoded protein: CSATPGLAGLLAKNI. The complete CDR3 reads CSATPGLAGLLAKNIQYF.

In this sample, this clone turned up many times. The read ends 3 residues shy of where the CDR3 ends; the end is completed using the germline J gene. The chain is built from TRBV29-1 and TRBJ2-7; 9 bases are a match to TRBD1. The CDR3 runs 12 residues. CDR1 is SQVTM, CDR2 ANQGSEA, per germline. The J segment lost 4 bases and the V segment lost 7 bases, leaving 5 bases of the junction unmatched. Partial CDR3 DNA: TGCAGCGCTTCGGGACAGGGATACGAG. It is translated as CSASGQGYE. The complete CDR3 reads CSASGQGYEQYF.

About this clone itself: The CDR3 extends 3 residues past the end of the read, so its final part is completed from the germline J gene. This chain connects TRBV30 to TRBJ2-3; 7 nucleotides match TRBD2. The CDR3 spans 12 residues. Germline V gene lookup returns CDR1 GTSNPN and CDR2 SVGIG (reference sequence). Here the CDR3 reads CAWSREAGPQYF. The DNA read from the CDR3 is TGTGCCTGGAGTAGAGAAGCGGGGCCG.

This clone has a count of ten or more. The read finishes 3 residues shy of the CDR3 end, and the germline J gene is used to complete it. This chain joins TRBV6-1 and TRBJ2-3; 7 bases line up with TRBD2. Germline CDR1 reads MNHNS; CDR2 reads SASEGT. V shed 4 bases and J 5 bases; nucleotides not matched to a gene: 12. The CDR3 runs to 16 residues. This CDR3 reads CASSVGGGERRDTQYF. The CDR3 DNA, read in part, is TGTGCCAGCAGTGTTGGCGGGGGAGAGCGCAGAGATACG.

As regards this clone: The CDR3 end falls 3 residues outside the read, so it is completed with the germline J gene. This chain connects TRBV2 to TRBJ1-2, with unresolved D. Per germline, CDR1 SNHLY and CDR2 FYNNEI. This CDR3 has 14 amino acids. CDR3 DNA, as far as it was read: TGTGCCAGCAGAGGAAGGAGCGGGAACAATGAC. This encodes CASRGRSGNND. The whole CDR3 reads CASRGRSGNNDYTF.

This clone has a count of ten or more. The read gets to within 3 residues of the CDR3 end, and the germline J gene fills in the rest. The rearrangement links TRBV6-1 to TRBJ1-6, with D uncertain. Germline CDR1 is MNHNS and CDR2 is SASEGT. This CDR3 region has 17 residues. The germline V and J ends were trimmed by 2 bases and 0 bases, with 11 bases remaining between them. Here the CDR3 reads CASSEPAASSYNSPLHF. The sequenced part of the CDR3 DNA is TGTGCCAGCAGTGAACCGGCAGCGAGCTCCTATAATTCACCC.

Details on this clone: The CDR3 end lies 3 residues beyond the end of the read and is filled in from the germline J gene. The V call is TRBV2, the J call TRBJ1-2; 7 bases align to TRBD1. Germline trimming cut 10 bases from V and 5 bases from J; bases unmatched to any gene: 7. The length of the CDR3 is 12 residues. Germline V lookup: CDR1 SNHLY, CDR2 FYNNEI. The covered CDR3 bases are TGTGCCAACATTCGGGACAGATATGGC. This encodes CANIRDRYG. The full CDR3 protein reads CANIRDRYGYTF.

This clone was picked up many times. With the read ending 3 residues before the CDR3 end, the germline J gene is used to fill in that end. The chain combines TRBV20-1 with TRBJ2-3; 11 bases match TRBD2. The length of the CDR3 is 16 residues. Germline V lookup: CDR1 DFQATT, CDR2 SNEGSKA (reference sequence). V was pared by 4 bases and J by 2 bases, with 8 bases of the junction left unmatched. CDR3 in amino acids: CSAKGLAVATTDTQYF. CDR3 bases read: TGCAGTGCTAAGGGACTAGCGGTTGCTACCACAGATACG.

This clone was picked up many times. The read comes to an end 3 residues before the CDR3 does, leaving the germline J gene to fill in the end. The chain combines TRBV29-1 with TRBJ2-3; a possible D gene is TRBD2 (5 bases). CDR3 length: 16 amino acids. Trimming left V 6 bases short and J 0 bases short, with 19 bases between. Germline V CDR1 and CDR2: SQVTM, ANQGSEA. The DNA read from the CDR3 is TGCAGCGTCCTCACAGCGGTAACCCCTAGCACAGATACG. Protein sequence: CSVLTAVTPSTDT. The complete CDR3 sequence is CSVLTAVTPSTDTQYF.

The sample holds a few counts of this clone. The DNA ends 3 residues before the CDR3 does, and the rest of the CDR3 is filled in from the germline J gene. This rearrangement joins TRBV19 to TRBJ1-5; 7 bases agree with TRBD1. CDR1 is LNHDA and CDR2 is SQIVND in the germline V gene (reference sequence). The CDR3 loop spans 13 amino acids. V lost 5 bases to trimming and J lost 7 bases; unmatched junction nucleotides: 5. CDR3 protein: CASSLQGRQPQHF. Partial CDR3 DNA: TGTGCCAGTAGTCTACAGGGGAGGCAGCCC.